Listed below are T cell receptor beta chains from one sample, sequenced in a study of cytomegalovirus exposure and HLA in healthy donors. Produced via immunoSEQ multiplex PCR; TCRdb's table is partial and in-frame only. The sample records 200,000 or so clones, about 84% being singletons. Sequenced input: PBMCs. Every receptor here comes from a human donor in good health. Both conserved end residues are part of each CDR3. D genes are given only for firm matches. Rows give clone size only sometimes, using once, few, many, or a class for an expanded clone.

V	D	J	size	CDR3	DNA
TRBV4-3	-	TRBJ2-4	-	CASSQGPGRAKNIQYF	TGCGCCAGCAGCCAAGGCCCAGGTCGCGCCAAAAACATTCAGTACTTC
TRBV2	-	TRBJ2-7	-	CASSEPGTYEQYF	TGTGCCAGCAGTGAACCGGGGACCTACGAGCAGTACTTC
TRBV18	-	TRBJ2-1	-	CASSPTRTKSYNEQFF	TGTGCCAGCTCACCAACTAGGACCAAATCCTACAATGAGCAGTTCTTC
TRBV29-1	-	TRBJ2-3	-	CSVDSRDTQYF	TGCAGCGTTGATTCTAGAGATACGCAGTATTTT
TRBV4-1	-	TRBJ2-1	-	CASSHISYNEQFF	TGCGCCAGCAGCCATATCTCCTACAATGAGCAGTTCTTC
TRBV5-1	TRBD2	TRBJ2-3	once	CASSLGPSGGTDTQYF	TGCGCCAGCAGCTTGGGGCCTAGCGGGGGCACAGATACGCAGTATTTT
TRBV28	-	TRBJ2-5	-	CASSSATRRGSQETQYF	TGTGCCAGCAGTTCCGCAACAAGGAGGGGATCCCAAGAGACCCAGTACTTC
TRBV9	-	TRBJ2-3	-	CASSVDASTTDTQYF	TGTGCCAGCAGCGTAGATGCCTCCACAACAGATACGCAGTATTTT
TRBV4-1	-	TRBJ2-1	-	CASSRPPASGYNEQFF	TGCGCCAGCAGCCGTCCCCCAGCTAGTGGTTACAATGAGCAGTTCTTC
TRBV15	-	TRBJ1-4	-	CATGNRATNEKLFF	TGTGCCACCGGCAACAGGGCAACTAATGAAAAACTGTTTTTT
TRBV6-5	-	TRBJ1-1	-	CASSYSAGYEAFF	TGTGCCAGCAGTTACTCGGCCGGGTACGAAGCTTTCTTT
TRBV9	TRBD2	TRBJ2-3	-	CASSPSGLADNTDTQYF	TGTGCCAGCAGCCCCTCCGGACTAGCGGATAACACAGATACGCAGTATTTT
TRBV19	-	TRBJ2-7	-	CASSTQTSGSYEQYF	TGTGCCAGTAGTACGCAGACTAGTGGGTCCTACGAGCAGTACTTC
TRBV5-4	TRBD2	TRBJ2-1	-	CASSSNVAGSYNEQFF	TGTGCCAGCAGTTCGAATGTAGCGGGTTCCTACAATGAGCAGTTCTTC
TRBV18	TRBD2	TRBJ2-1	-	CASSPQGLADYNEQFF	TGTGCCAGCTCACCACAGGGACTAGCGGATTACAATGAGCAGTTCTTC
TRBV7-7	TRBD2	TRBJ2-1	-	CASSSSGASYNEQFF	TGTGCTAGCAGCTCCAGCGGGGCGAGCTACAATGAGCAGTTCTTC
TRBV19	TRBD1	TRBJ1-2	-	CASSMDRLKINYGYTF	TGTGCCAGTAGTATGGACAGGCTGAAGATAAACTATGGCTACACCTTC
TRBV5-1	TRBD2	TRBJ2-1	-	CASRVAGNSYNEQFF	TGCGCCAGCAGGGTAGCGGGAAACTCCTACAATGAGCAGTTCTTC
TRBV6-4	TRBD2	TRBJ2-1	-	CASSPGTSGNNEQFF	TGTGCCAGCAGCCCCGGGACTAGCGGGAACAATGAGCAGTTCTTC
TRBV9	-	TRBJ2-3	few	CASSVGGRGVTDTQYF	TGTGCCAGCAGCGTAGGAGGCAGGGGGGTCACAGATACGCAGTATTTT
TRBV28	-	TRBJ1-4	-	CAKGRTAINEKLFF	TGTGCCAAGGGGCGGACAGCCATTAATGAAAAACTGTTTTTT
TRBV27	-	TRBJ2-7	-	CASSLFRRGSMSYEQYF	TGTGCCAGCAGTTTATTCAGAAGGGGGAGTATGTCCTACGAGCAGTACTTC
TRBV19	TRBD2	TRBJ2-7	-	CASSIASGREQYF	TGTGCCAGTAGTATAGCGAGCGGGAGAGAGCAGTACTTC
TRBV6-6	-	TRBJ2-5	-	CASSYMVGQETQYF	TGTGCCAGCAGTTACATGGTCGGTCAAGAGACCCAGTACTTC
TRBV5-6	TRBD1	TRBJ1-5	-	CASSTEDRGDANQPQHF	TGTGCCAGCAGCACCGAGGACAGGGGGGATGCCAATCAGCCCCAGCATTTT
TRBV25-1	TRBD1	TRBJ2-2	-	CASRQGEELFF	TGTGCCAGCCGACAGGGCGAGGAGCTGTTTTTT
TRBV19	-	TRBJ1-2	-	CASSRGDGYTF	TGTGCCAGTAGTAGGGGGGACGGCTACACCTTC
TRBV19	-	TRBJ2-7	-	CASSISGYEQYF	TGTGCCAGTAGTATAAGCGGCTACGAGCAGTACTTC
TRBV19	-	TRBJ1-1	-	CASSTFGRMNTEAFF	TGTGCCAGTAGTACCTTTGGGAGGATGAACACTGAAGCTTTCTTT
TRBV9	TRBD1	TRBJ2-7	-	CASSVVGTGRFYEQYF	TGTGCCAGCAGCGTAGTTGGGACAGGGAGGTTCTACGAGCAGTACTTC
TRBV7-8	-	TRBJ2-7	-	CASSIGLNSYEQYF	TGTGCCAGCAGCATAGGACTCAACTCCTACGAGCAGTACTTC
TRBV6-6	TRBD2	TRBJ2-1	once	CASSPPDSGKHEQFF	TGTGCCAGCAGTCCGCCGGATAGCGGGAAACATGAGCAGTTCTTC
TRBV7-8	TRBD2	TRBJ2-2	-	CASSRGGRETGELFF	TGTGCCAGCAGTAGAGGCGGGAGGGAAACCGGGGAGCTGTTTTTT
TRBV28	TRBD1	TRBJ2-2	few	CASRDRGPQGSGELFF	TGTGCCAGCAGAGACAGGGGCCCCCAAGGATCCGGGGAGCTGTTTTTT
TRBV10-3	-	TRBJ2-1	-	CAISEVMTGREQFF	TGTGCCATCAGTGAAGTAATGACGGGAAGGGAGCAGTTCTTC
TRBV9	-	TRBJ2-1	-	CASSPNRESGQFF	TGTGCCAGCAGCCCGAACAGGGAGAGTGGGCAGTTCTTC
TRBV18	TRBD1	TRBJ1-1	-	CASSPFEGALTMNTEAFF	TGTGCCAGCTCACCGTTCGAGGGGGCGTTAACAATGAACACTGAAGCTTTCTTT
TRBV6-5	TRBD1	TRBJ2-7	-	CASSYSYRQGPYEQYF	TGTGCCAGCAGTTACTCGTATAGACAGGGGCCCTACGAGCAGTACTTC
TRBV10-3	TRBD1	TRBJ2-1	-	CASGQGGNEQFF	TGTGCCAGCGGACAGGGGGGCAATGAGCAGTTCTTC
TRBV14	TRBD2	TRBJ2-1	-	CASSARPGGRYNEQFF	TGTGCCAGCAGCGCCCGGCCGGGAGGGCGGTACAATGAGCAGTTCTTC
TRBV14	-	TRBJ1-2	few	CASSQLGRAIYGYTF	TGTGCCAGCAGCCAGCTGGGCAGGGCAATTTATGGCTACACCTTC
TRBV4-2	-	TRBJ2-2	-	CASSESVGGANTGELFF	TGTGCCAGCAGCGAATCGGTCGGCGGTGCGAACACCGGGGAGCTGTTTTTT
TRBV30	TRBD1	TRBJ2-7	-	CARDRGYEQYF	TGTGCCCGCGACAGGGGCTACGAGCAGTACTTC
TRBV7-9	-	TRBJ2-2	once	CASSSASLNTGELFF	TGTGCCAGCTCGTCCGCCAGTCTGAACACCGGGGAGCTGTTTTTT
TRBV7-8	TRBD1	TRBJ2-1	once	CASSRQTGGIHEQFF	TGTGCCAGCAGCCGACAGACAGGGGGCATCCATGAGCAGTTCTTC
TRBV19	-	TRBJ2-7	-	CASSIGGNPSEQYF	TGTGCCAGTAGTATAGGCGGGAACCCCTCCGAGCAGTACTTC
TRBV4-1	TRBD2	TRBJ2-7	-	CASSQALGTSGRSLAYEQYF	TGCGCCAGCAGCCAAGCCCTTGGGACTAGCGGGAGGTCCCTAGCCTACGAGCAGTACTTC
TRBV28	-	TRBJ1-5	-	CASRTGLFSNQPQHF	TGTGCCAGCAGGACAGGATTATTTAGCAATCAGCCCCAGCATTTT
TRBV6-5	-	TRBJ1-5	-	CASSLQGANQPQHF	TGTGCCAGCTCGCTCCAGGGCGCCAATCAGCCCCAGCATTTT
TRBV29-1	-	TRBJ1-4	-	CSVRVGGPSEKLFF	TGCAGCGTACGGGTGGGGGGGCCAAGTGAAAAACTGTTTTTT
TRBV12-5	-	TRBJ2-2	few	CASGWVAQAPGELFF	TGTGCTAGTGGCTGGGTGGCTCAGGCCCCGGGGGAGCTGTTTTTT
TRBV19	-	TRBJ2-3	-	CASRGTDTDTQYF	TGTGCCAGTAGGGGGACTGATACAGATACGCAGTATTTT
TRBV6-6	-	TRBJ2-3	-	CASSLPGTDTQYF	TGTGCCAGCAGCCTCCCGGGCACAGATACGCAGTATTTT
TRBV30	TRBD2	TRBJ2-1	-	CAWRRAGGYNEQFF	TGTGCCTGGAGGAGGGCGGGAGGCTACAATGAGCAGTTCTTC
TRBV28	-	TRBJ1-1	-	CASSLSSGTEAFF	TGTGCCAGCAGTTTAAGTTCCGGCACTGAAGCTTTCTTT
TRBV2	TRBD1	TRBJ2-5	-	CASSDWTGGGETQYF	TGTGCCAGCAGTGATTGGACAGGGGGGGGAGAGACCCAGTACTTC
TRBV14	TRBD1	TRBJ2-1	once	CASSQGTGGIFF	TGTGCCAGCAGCCAAGGGACAGGAGGCATTTTCTTC
TRBV6-1	TRBD2	TRBJ2-5	once	CASSEASGSKETQYF	TGTGCCAGCAGTGAAGCTAGCGGGAGTAAGGAGACCCAGTACTTC
TRBV15	-	TRBJ2-1	-	CATSRDLPARLSSPYEQFF	TGTGCCACCAGCAGAGATCTCCCCGCGAGACTTTCTTCCCCCTATGAGCAGTTCTTC
TRBV7-9	-	TRBJ2-1	-	CASSHAGTSKPGYNEQFF	TGTGCCAGCAGCCATGCCGGGACTTCAAAACCCGGCTACAATGAGCAGTTCTTC